A single sample gave rise to the 22 T cell receptor beta chains below, sequenced in a study of cytomegalovirus exposure and HLA in healthy donors. 13 Jbeta primers and 60 Vbeta primers were used for the PCR. TCRdb's copy holds only in-frame clones and misses some; the assay was immunoSEQ multiplex PCR. The repertoire holds roughly 120,000 clones, with approximately 70% as singletons. The sample comprised PBMCs. Receptors originate from a man aged 60 to 75 in good health and CMV-seropositive.

This clone was observed a single time. The chain links TRBV28 to TRBJ2-7; TRBD2 might be the D (5 bases). Trimming took 2 bases from V and 5 from J, leaving 16 bases between them. Looked up from germline, CDR1 is MDHEN and CDR2 is SYDVKM. This CDR3 is 15 amino acids long. CDR3: CASSLPGFGVHEQYF. The CDR3 coding sequence is TGTGCCAGCAGTTTACCTGGGTTCGGGGTGCACGAGCAGTACTTC. Together with reference TRBV28 and TRBJ2-7, the CDR3 gives the full variable domain: DVKVTQSSRYLVKRTGEKVFLECVQDMDHENMFWYRQDPGLGLRLIYFSYDVKMKEKGDIPEGYSVSREKKERFSLILESASTNQTSMYLCASSLPGFGVHEQYFGPGTRLTVT.

Turning to this clone: Its ends do not fully match the called genes, so a read error is possible. This chain uses TRBV30 with TRBJ2-1; unclear D gene. Germline loops: CDR1 GTSNPN, CDR2 SVGIG (reference sequence). The CDR3 totals 11 residues. The CDR3 protein is CAWSVPSPQVF. In DNA form, the CDR3 reads TGTGCCTGGAGTGTACCCTCCCCCCAGGTCTTC.

CDR3 loop: CASRLRRGHGYTF. The CDR3 coding sequence is TGTGCAAGTCGCTTAAGGAGGGGGCACGGCTACACCTTC. This rearrangement joins TRBV12-2 to TRBJ1-2; the table gives TRBD1 as D, unverified against the DNA. TRBV12-2 is a documented pseudogene. CDR3 size: 13 residues.

The gene calls are TRBV27 and TRBJ2-2, with TRBD1 matching over 10 bases. The J segment lost 9 bases and the V segment lost 5 bases, leaving 3 bases of the junction unmatched. This CDR3 spans 13 amino acids. CDR1 and CDR2 (germline): MNHEY, SMNVEV (reference sequence). The CDR3 here is CASSGDRGRELFF. CDR3 bases: TGTGCCAGCAGTGGGGACAGGGGCCGGGAGCTGTTTTTT.

CDR3 coding DNA: TGTGCCTGGTCCCGGGGGGGCGCGAGGGGCTACACCTTC. Amino acid sequence: CAWSRGGARGYTF. This sequence joins TRBV30 and TRBJ1-2; D is perhaps TRBD1 (6 bases). CDR1 is GTSNPN and CDR2 is SVGIG in the germline V gene (reference sequence). The germline V and J ends were trimmed by 5 bases and 8 bases, with 18 bases remaining between them. The CDR3 loop spans 13 amino acids.

The V call is TRBV18, the J call TRBJ1-1; no clear D. Trimming shortened V by 2 bases and J by 11 bases, and 12 bases separated the two germline ends. Germline CDR1 and CDR2: KGHSH and LQKENI. The CDR3 has 12 residues. CDR3 DNA: TGTGCCAGCTCACCAACAGACCACGCGGCTTTCTTT. Its translation is CASSPTDHAAFF.

The chain has TRBV7-2 and TRBJ2-1, with TRBD2 identical over 7 bases. Germline CDR1 reads SGHTA; CDR2 reads FQGNSA. The V gene end was trimmed by 5 bases and the J gene end by 4 bases; junction bases not matched to a gene: 11. This CDR3 region has 16 residues. The CDR3 region is CASSRALSGVYNEQFF. DNA of the CDR3: TGTGCCAGCAGCAGGGCATTGAGCGGGGTGTACAATGAGCAGTTCTTC.

This rearrangement joins TRBV20-1 to TRBJ2-1; no clear D gene. The germline V and J ends were trimmed by 5 bases and 7 bases, with 9 bases remaining between them. This CDR3 has 11 amino acids. Germline-derived CDR1 and CDR2 are DFQATT and SNEGSKA (reference sequence). The CDR3 here is CSAAPQNEQFF. The CDR3 DNA is TGCAGTGCTGCCCCTCAGAATGAGCAGTTCTTC.

The chain employs TRBV5-1 and TRBJ2-7; the match to TRBD1 covers 8 bases. The germline V gene encodes CDR1 SGHRS and CDR2 YFSETQ. CDR3 length: 14 residues. After removal of 0 bases from V and 6 bases from J, the junction contained 5 bases not matched to a gene. The CDR3 region is CASSLAQGAGEQYF. The CDR3 DNA is TGCGCCAGCAGCTTGGCCCAGGGGGCTGGCGAGCAGTACTTC. Using reference TRBV5-1 and TRBJ2-7 for the parts outside the CDR3, the full variable domain is KAGVTQTPRYLIKTRGQQVTLSCSPISGHRSVSWYQQTPGQGLQFLFEYFSETQRNKGNFPGRFSGRQFSNSRSEMNVSTLELGDSALYLCASSLAQGAGEQYFGPGTRLTVT.

The chain couples TRBV19 to TRBJ1-5, with 9 bases lining up with TRBD1. Unmatched junction bases numbered 14, after V lost 9 bases and J lost 11 bases. The CDR3 extends over 14 amino acids. In germline, CDR1 is LNHDA, CDR2 SQIVND (reference sequence). CDR3 sequence (DNA): TGTGCCAGCCACCTGGACAGGGGCTCGGGGACCCAGCATTTT. Its protein product is CASHLDRGSGTQHF.

V is TRBV30 and J is TRBJ2-5; D call uncertain. The CDR3 runs 13 residues. The germline CDR1 and CDR2 sequences are GTSNPN and SVGIG (reference sequence). The V end lost 5 bases, the J end lost 4 bases, and 14 bases lay between the germline ends. CDR3 in amino acids: CAWGPRLGETQYF. CDR3 nucleotides: TGTGCCTGGGGCCCCCGCCTAGGAGAGACCCAGTACTTC.

This clone was seen once. This chain connects TRBV7-2 to TRBJ1-2, with D maybe TRBD1 (6 bases). Per the germline V gene, CDR1 is SGHTA and CDR2 is FQGNSA. V lost 6 bases and J 5 bases, leaving 22 bases between the germline ends. The CDR3 consists of 16 residues. CDR3 sequence: CASSSVQGKSMYGYTF. CDR3 nucleotides: TGTGCCAGCAGTTCAGTCCAGGGGAAGTCGATGTATGGCTACACCTTC.

This clone was observed a few times. V gene TRBV2 combines with J gene TRBJ2-7; D call uncertain. The germline V and J ends were trimmed by 5 bases and 6 bases, with 17 bases remaining between them. CDR3 length equals 14 residues. CDR1 and CDR2 (germline): SNHLY, FYNNEI. The CDR3 nucleotides read TGTGCCAGCAGTCAAATAGTACCCCTCGGCGAGCAGTACTTC. As protein: CASSQIVPLGEQYF.

The rearrangement uses TRBV6-5 and TRBJ2-6; unclear D gene. Germline values: CDR1 MNHEY, CDR2 SVGAGI. This CDR3 has 15 residues. The CDR3: CAWPTKLSGANVLTF. The CDR3 DNA is TGTGCATGGCCAACCAAACTATCTGGGGCCAACGTCCTGACTTTC.

V usage is TRBV27 and J usage is TRBJ2-5; D is uncertain. Germline CDR1 reads MNHEY; CDR2 reads SMNVEV (reference sequence). The V end was cut by 2 bases, the J end by 4 bases, with 11 bases between. This CDR3 is built from 14 residues. The CDR3 nucleotides read TGTGCCAGCAGTTTAGGCCAGGCGACAGAGACCCAGTACTTC. Translation: CASSLGQATETQYF.

Only one count was recorded for this clone. CDR3 region: CASTPTAGRETQYF. The CDR3 nucleotides are TGTGCCAGCACTCCAACGGCGGGGCGGGAGACCCAGTACTTC. The V and J genes are TRBV6-1 and TRBJ2-5, with D maybe TRBD2 (6 bases). This CDR3 is 14 amino acids long. V dropped 7 bases and J dropped 5 bases, with 17 bases sitting between them. The germline V gene has CDR1 MNHNS and CDR2 SASEGT.

This chain connects TRBV29-1 to TRBJ2-3, with D perhaps matching TRBD2 (8 bases). CDR1 is SQVTM and CDR2 is ANQGSEA in the germline V gene. There are 14 residues in the CDR3. With 7 bases removed from V and 1 base from J, the gap between germline ends came to 15 bases. CDR3 DNA: TGCAGCGCCAAGCGGGGGACAGGCACAGATACGCAGTATTTT. Translation gives CSAKRGTGTDTQYF.

The chain links TRBV6-1 to TRBJ1-6; 7 bases map to TRBD1. V lost 6 bases and J lost 0; bases outside the gene matches: 2. The CDR3 totals 15 residues. Germline V gene sequence: CDR1 MNHNS, CDR2 SASEGT. The CDR3 reads CASSDRASYNSPLHF. CDR3 bases: TGTGCCAGCAGCGACAGGGCCTCCTATAATTCACCCCTCCACTTT.

V and J are TRBV6-4 and TRBJ1-2; 7 positions agree with TRBD1. The CDR3 runs to 16 residues. V shed 3 bases, J shed 4 bases, and the junction held 11 bases outside the gene matches. Per the germline V gene, CDR1 is MRHNA and CDR2 is SNTAGT. CDR3 loop: CASSEAPGTVIYGYTF. CDR3 coding DNA: TGTGCCAGCAGTGAAGCGCCCGGGACAGTCATCTATGGCTACACCTTC.

This clone has a single count. This sequence joins TRBV18 and TRBJ2-7, with D maybe TRBD1 (5 bases). Looked up from germline, CDR1 is KGHSH and CDR2 is LQKENI. V was pared by 2 bases and J by 6 bases, with 14 bases between. The CDR3 runs to 14 residues. DNA of the CDR3: TGTGCCAGCTCACCATCTTTTAGGGGATCCGAGCAGTACTTC. Residues: CASSPSFRGSEQYF.

Comment on this clone: One junction end does not reproduce the germline sequence, and a read error may be involved. This chain connects TRBV7-9 to TRBJ2-3, with D possibly being TRBD2 (6 bases). Germline V lookup: CDR1 SEHNR, CDR2 FQNEAQ (reference sequence). The CDR3 runs 15 residues. The CDR3 DNA reads TGTTCCAGCAGCTTTTCCTGGGGGGATACAGATACGCAGTATTTT. This codes for CSSSFSWGDTDTQYF.

This clone was detected a few times. The chain is built from TRBV19 and TRBJ2-1; D is unresolved. Germline lookup yields CDR1 LNHDA and CDR2 SQIVND (reference sequence). V was shortened by 5 bases and J by 7 bases, with 12 bases between the two germline ends. This CDR3 is 13 amino acids long. CDR3 sequence: CASSDTFGNEQFF. DNA for the CDR3: TGTGCCAGTAGTGACACCTTTGGAAATGAGCAGTTCTTC.